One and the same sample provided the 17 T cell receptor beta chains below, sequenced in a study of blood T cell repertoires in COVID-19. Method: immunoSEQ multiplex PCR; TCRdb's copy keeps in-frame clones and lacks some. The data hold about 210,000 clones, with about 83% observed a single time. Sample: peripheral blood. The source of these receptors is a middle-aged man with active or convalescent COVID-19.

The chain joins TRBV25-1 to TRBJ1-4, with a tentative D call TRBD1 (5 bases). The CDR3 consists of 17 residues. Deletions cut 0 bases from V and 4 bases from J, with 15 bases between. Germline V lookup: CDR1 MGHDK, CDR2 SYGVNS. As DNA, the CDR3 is TGTGCCAGCAGTGAATATAAATGGGGCACCTTTAATGAAAAACTGTTTTTT. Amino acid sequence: CASSEYKWGTFNEKLFF.

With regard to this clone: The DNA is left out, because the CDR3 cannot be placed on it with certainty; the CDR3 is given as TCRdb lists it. CDR3 sequence reads: CASWGEGASYF. The V and J genes are TRBV2 and TRBJ2-7; TRBD1 reflects the table's D call only, with no check against the DNA. The CDR3 spans 11 amino acids, including both terminal residues. The germline CDR1 and CDR2 sequences are SNHLY and FYNNEI.

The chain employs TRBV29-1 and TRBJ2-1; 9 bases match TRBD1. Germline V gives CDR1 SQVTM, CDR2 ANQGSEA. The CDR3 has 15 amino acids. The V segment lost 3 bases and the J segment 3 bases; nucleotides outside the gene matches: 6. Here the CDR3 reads CSVEVPGQGYNEQFF. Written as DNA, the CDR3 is TGCAGCGTTGAGGTACCGGGACAGGGCTACAATGAGCAGTTCTTC.

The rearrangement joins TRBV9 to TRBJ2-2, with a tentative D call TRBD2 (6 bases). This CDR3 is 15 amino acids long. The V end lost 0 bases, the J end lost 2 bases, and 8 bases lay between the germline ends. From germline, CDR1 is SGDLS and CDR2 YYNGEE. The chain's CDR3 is CASSVDSGNTGELFF. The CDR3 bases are TGTGCCAGCAGCGTAGATAGCGGCAACACCGGGGAGCTGTTTTTT.

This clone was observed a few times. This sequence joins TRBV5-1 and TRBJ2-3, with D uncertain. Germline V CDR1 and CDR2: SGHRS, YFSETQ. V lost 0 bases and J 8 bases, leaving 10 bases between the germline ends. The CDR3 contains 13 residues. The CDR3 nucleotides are TGCGCCAGCAGCTTGGACGCCAGAGGTACGCAGTATTTT. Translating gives CASSLDARGTQYF.

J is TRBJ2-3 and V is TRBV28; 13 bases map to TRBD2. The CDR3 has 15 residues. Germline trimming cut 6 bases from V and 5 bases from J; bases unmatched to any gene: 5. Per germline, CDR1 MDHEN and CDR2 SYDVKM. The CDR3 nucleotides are TGTGCCAGCAGGGAACTAGCGGGAGGGGTAGATACGCAGTATTTT. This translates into CASRELAGGVDTQYF.

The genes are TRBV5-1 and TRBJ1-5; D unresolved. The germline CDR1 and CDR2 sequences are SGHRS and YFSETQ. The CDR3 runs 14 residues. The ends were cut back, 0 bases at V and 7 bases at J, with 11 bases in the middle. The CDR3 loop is CASSLGPLRQPQHF. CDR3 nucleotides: TGCGCCAGCAGCTTGGGCCCCCTGCGACAGCCCCAGCATTTT. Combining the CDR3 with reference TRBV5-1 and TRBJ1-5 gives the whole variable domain KAGVTQTPRYLIKTRGQQVTLSCSPISGHRSVSWYQQTPGQGLQFLFEYFSETQRNKGNFPGRFSGRQFSNSRSEMNVSTLELGDSALYLCASSLGPLRQPQHFGDGTRLSIL.

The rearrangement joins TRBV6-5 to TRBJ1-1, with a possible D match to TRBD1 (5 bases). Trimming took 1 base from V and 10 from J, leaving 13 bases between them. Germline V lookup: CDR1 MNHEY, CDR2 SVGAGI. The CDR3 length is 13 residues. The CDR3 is CASSYYSAGGAFF. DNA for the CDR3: TGTGCCAGCAGTTACTACAGTGCCGGGGGAGCTTTCTTT.

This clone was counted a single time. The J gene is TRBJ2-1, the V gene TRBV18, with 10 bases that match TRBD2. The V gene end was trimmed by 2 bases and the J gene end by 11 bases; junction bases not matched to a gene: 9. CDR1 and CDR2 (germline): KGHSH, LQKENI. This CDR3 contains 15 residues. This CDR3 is CASSPITSGDGKQFF. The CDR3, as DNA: TGTGCCAGCTCACCAATCACTAGCGGGGACGGCAAGCAGTTCTTC. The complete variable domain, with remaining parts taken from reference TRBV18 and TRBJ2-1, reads NAGVMQNPRHLVRRRGQEARLRCSPMKGHSHVYWYRQLPEEGLKFMVYLQKENIIDESGMPKERFSAEFPKEGPSILRIQQVVRGDSAAYFCASSPITSGDGKQFFGPGTRLTVL.

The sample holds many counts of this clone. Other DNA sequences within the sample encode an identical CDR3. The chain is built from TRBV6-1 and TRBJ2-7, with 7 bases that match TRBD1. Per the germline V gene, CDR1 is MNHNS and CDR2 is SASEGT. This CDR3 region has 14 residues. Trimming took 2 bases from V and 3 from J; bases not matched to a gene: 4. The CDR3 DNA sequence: TGTGCCAGCAGTGAAACGCAGGGGGACTACGAGCAGTACTTC. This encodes CASSETQGDYEQYF.

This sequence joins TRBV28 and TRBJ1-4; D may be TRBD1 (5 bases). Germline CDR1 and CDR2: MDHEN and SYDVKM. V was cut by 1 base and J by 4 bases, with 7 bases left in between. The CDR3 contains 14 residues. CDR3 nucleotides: TGTGCCAGCAGTTTATACAGGATTAATGAAAAACTGTTTTTT. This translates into CASSLYRINEKLFF.

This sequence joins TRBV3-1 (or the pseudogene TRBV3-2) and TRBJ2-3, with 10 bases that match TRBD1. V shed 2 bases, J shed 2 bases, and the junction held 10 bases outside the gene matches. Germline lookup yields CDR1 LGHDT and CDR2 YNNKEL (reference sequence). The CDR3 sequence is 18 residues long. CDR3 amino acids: CASSQPYGTGEVTDTQYF. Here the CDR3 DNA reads TGTGCCAGCAGCCAACCCTACGGGACAGGGGAAGTCACAGATACGCAGTATTTT.

CDR3 in amino acids: CAWSVLAGTDTQYF. CDR3 nucleotides: TGTGCCTGGAGTGTACTAGCGGGAACAGATACGCAGTATTTT. The chain links TRBV30 to TRBJ2-3; 10 nucleotides agree with TRBD2. Per germline, CDR1 GTSNPN and CDR2 SVGIG (reference sequence). The CDR3 spans 14 residues. V was pared by 0 bases and J by 3 bases, with 0 bases of the junction left unmatched.

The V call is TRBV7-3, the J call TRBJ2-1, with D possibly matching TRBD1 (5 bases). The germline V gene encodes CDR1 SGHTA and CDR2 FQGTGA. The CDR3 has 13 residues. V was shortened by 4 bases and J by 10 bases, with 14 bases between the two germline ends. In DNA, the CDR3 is TGTGCCAGCAGCTCCCTCCTTCGACAGGAGCAGTTCTTC. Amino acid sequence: CASSSLLRQEQFF.

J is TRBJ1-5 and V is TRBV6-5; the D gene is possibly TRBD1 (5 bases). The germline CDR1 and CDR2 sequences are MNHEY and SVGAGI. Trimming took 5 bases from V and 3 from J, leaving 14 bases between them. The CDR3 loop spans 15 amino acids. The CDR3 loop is CASSKGSQNNQPQHF. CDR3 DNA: TGTGCCAGCAGTAAGGGGTCCCAGAACAATCAGCCCCAGCATTTT.

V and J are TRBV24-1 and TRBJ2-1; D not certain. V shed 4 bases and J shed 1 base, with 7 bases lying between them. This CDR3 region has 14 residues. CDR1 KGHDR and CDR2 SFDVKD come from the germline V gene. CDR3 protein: CATSDPRSYNEQFF. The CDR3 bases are TGTGCCACCAGTGACCCCCGTTCCTACAATGAGCAGTTCTTC.

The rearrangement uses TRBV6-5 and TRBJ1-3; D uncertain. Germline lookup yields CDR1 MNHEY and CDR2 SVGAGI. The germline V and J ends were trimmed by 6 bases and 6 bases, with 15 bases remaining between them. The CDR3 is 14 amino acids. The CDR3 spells CASSASPNQNTIYF. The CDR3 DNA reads TGTGCCAGCAGCGCGTCCCCCAACCAAAACACCATATATTTT.